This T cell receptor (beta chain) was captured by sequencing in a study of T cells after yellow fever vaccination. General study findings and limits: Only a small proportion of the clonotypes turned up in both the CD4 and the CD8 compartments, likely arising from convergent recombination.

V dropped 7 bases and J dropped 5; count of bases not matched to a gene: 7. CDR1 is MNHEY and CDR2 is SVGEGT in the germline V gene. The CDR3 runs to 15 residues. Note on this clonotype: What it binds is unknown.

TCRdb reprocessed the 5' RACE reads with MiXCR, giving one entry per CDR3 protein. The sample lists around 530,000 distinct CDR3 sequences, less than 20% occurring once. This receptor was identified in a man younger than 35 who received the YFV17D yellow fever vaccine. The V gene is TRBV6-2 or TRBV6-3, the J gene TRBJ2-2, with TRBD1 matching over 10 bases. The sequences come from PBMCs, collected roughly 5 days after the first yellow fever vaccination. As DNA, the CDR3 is TGTGCCAGCAACATTGACAGGGGGCGGACCGGGGAGCTGTTTTTT. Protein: CASNIDRGRTGELFF.